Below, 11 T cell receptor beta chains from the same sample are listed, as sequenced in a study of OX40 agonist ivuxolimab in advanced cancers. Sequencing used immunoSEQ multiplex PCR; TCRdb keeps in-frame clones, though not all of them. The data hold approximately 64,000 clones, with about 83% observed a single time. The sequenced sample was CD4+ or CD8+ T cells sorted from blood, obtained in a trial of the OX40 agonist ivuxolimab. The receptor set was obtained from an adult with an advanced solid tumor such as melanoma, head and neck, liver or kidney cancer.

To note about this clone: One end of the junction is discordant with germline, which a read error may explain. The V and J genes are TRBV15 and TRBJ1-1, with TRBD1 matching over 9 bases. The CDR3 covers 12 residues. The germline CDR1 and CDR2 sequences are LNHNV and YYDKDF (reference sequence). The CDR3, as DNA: TGTGCCACCAGCCTGCGGGACAGGGATTGGGTCTTT. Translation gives CATSLRDRDWVF.

The CDR3 region has the DNA TGTGCCAGCAGTGAAGTGGGGAGAGGCACTGAAGCTTTCTTT. It is translated as CASSEVGRGTEAFF. V gene TRBV2 combines with J gene TRBJ1-1; no clear D. Germline CDR1 SNHLY, CDR2 FYNNEI. The CDR3 runs to 14 residues. Trimming removed 1 base from V and 4 bases from J, with 10 bases in between.

In DNA form, the CDR3 reads TGTGCCAGCTCACCACCTAATGGAATCAACAATGAGCAGTTCTTC. This codes for CASSPPNGINNEQFF. The V gene is TRBV18, the J gene TRBJ2-1; D not resolved. The CDR3 consists of 15 residues. The germline gives CDR1 KGHSH, CDR2 LQKENI. Trimming removed 0 bases from V and 5 bases from J, with 11 bases in between.

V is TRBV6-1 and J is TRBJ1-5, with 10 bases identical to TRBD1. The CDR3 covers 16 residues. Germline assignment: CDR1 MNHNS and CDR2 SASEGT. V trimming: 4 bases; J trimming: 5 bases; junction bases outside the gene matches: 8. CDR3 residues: CASSVHGQGGHQPQHF. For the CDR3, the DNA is TGTGCCAGCAGTGTACACGGACAGGGGGGGCATCAGCCCCAGCATTTT.

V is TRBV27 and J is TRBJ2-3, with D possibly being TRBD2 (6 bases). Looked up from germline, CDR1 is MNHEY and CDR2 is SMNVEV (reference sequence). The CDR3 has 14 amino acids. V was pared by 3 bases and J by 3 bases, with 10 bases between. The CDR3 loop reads CASSLGGVTDTQYF. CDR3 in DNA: TGTGCCAGCAGTTTGGGCGGGGTAACAGATACGCAGTATTTT.

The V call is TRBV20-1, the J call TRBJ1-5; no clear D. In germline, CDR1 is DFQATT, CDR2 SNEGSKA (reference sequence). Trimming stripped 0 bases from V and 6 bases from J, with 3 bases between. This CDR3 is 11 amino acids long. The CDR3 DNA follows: TGCAGTGCTAGAGACGGTCAGCCCCAGCATTTT. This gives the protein CSARDGQPQHF.

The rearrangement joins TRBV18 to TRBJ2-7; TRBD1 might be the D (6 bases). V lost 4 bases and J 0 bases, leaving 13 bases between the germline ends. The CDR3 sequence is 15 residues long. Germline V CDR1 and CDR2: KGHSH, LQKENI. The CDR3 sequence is CASSLSGATSYEQYF. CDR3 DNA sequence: TGTGCCAGCTCACTATCAGGGGCTACCTCCTACGAGCAGTACTTC.

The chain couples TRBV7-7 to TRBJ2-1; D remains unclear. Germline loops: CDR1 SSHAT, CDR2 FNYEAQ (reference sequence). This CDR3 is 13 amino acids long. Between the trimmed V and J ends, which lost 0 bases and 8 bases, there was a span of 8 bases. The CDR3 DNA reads TGTGCCAGCAGCTTAGCGATAAAGGATGAGCAGTTCTTC. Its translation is CASSLAIKDEQFF.

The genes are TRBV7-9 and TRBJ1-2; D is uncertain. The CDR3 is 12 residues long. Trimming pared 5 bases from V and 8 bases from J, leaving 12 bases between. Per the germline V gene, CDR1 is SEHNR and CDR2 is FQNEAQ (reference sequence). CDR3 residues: CASSPDPGGYTF. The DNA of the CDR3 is TGTGCCAGCAGCCCCGATCCGGGAGGCTACACCTTC.

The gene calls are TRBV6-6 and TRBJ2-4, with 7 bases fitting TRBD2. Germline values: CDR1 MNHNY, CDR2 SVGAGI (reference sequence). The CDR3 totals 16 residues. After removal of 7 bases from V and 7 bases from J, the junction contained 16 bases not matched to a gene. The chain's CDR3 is CASTQRIWGGGNIQYF. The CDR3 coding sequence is TGTGCCAGCACTCAACGAATATGGGGGGGAGGGAACATTCAGTACTTC.

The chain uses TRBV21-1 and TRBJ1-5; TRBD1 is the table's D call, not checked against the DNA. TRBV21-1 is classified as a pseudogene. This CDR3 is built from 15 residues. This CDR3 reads CASSTRQGVNQPQHF. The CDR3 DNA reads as TGTGCCAGCAGCACACGACAGGGGGTCAATCAGCCCCAGCATTTT.